These 4 T cell receptor beta chains were all obtained from the same sample, sequenced in a study of blood T cell repertoires in COVID-19. Measured with immunoSEQ multiplex PCR; TCRdb has only the in-frame clones, and not every one. This sample carries 200,000 to 250,000 clones, more than 85% of them seen once, and the ten largest clones take roughly 4%. The material sequenced was PBMCs or T cells enriched from blood (not recorded which). The receptors here all came from a woman aged 25-40 years who had recovered from COVID-19.

V gene TRBV7-3 combines with J gene TRBJ2-5, with D possibly TRBD1 on 5 matching bases. V dropped 1 base and J dropped 2 bases, with 8 bases sitting between them. This CDR3 region has 14 residues. The germline gives CDR1 SGHTA, CDR2 FQGTGA. As DNA, the CDR3 is TGTGCCAGCAGCTTAAAGGGGCCGCAAGAGACCCAGTACTTC. Encoded protein: CASSLKGPQETQYF.

The chain couples TRBV28 to TRBJ1-2; 9 bases map to TRBD1. The CDR3 runs 19 residues. Trimming removed 7 bases from V and 5 bases from J; junction bases left unmatched: 23. CDR1 is MDHEN and CDR2 is SYDVKM in the germline V gene. The CDR3 nucleotides read TGTGCCAGCACACTCGGGGGATCGGGACAGGGCAGGACCAGATATGGCTACACCTTC. It encodes CASTLGGSGQGRTRYGYTF.

The chain combines TRBV29-1 with TRBJ2-1; 10 bases fit TRBD2. CDR3 length equals 16 residues. Per the germline V gene, CDR1 is SQVTM and CDR2 is ANQGSEA. The junction had 6 bases not matched to a gene; V was cut back by 0 bases and J by 4 bases. The CDR3: CSVEDGLADSYNEQFF. The DNA of the CDR3 is TGCAGCGTTGAAGATGGACTAGCGGATAGTTACAATGAGCAGTTCTTC.

The CDR3 DNA follows: TGTGCCAGCAGTGAAACAGGGGGGAACCAGCCCCAGCATTTT. It is translated as CASSETGGNQPQHF. The V and J genes are TRBV28 and TRBJ1-5; 8 nucleotides line up with TRBD1. This CDR3 has 14 amino acids. CDR1 is MDHEN and CDR2 is SYDVKM in the germline V gene. V lost 5 bases, J lost 7 bases, and 7 bases stayed unmatched.